This TCR beta chain was obtained from a study of blood T cells in healthy people across ages. In its sample, this clonotype was seen a few times. It was with a sample-barcoded 5' primer and a J-beta primer mix that a second PCR of roughly 6 to 12 cycles was run. TCRdb analysed the 5' RACE reads with MiXCR anew, one entry per CDR3 protein. The data hold around 1,500,000 distinct CDR3 sequences, with roughly 28% observed a single time. The CDR3 runs 15 residues. CDR1 is LGHDT, CDR2 YNNKEL, per germline (reference sequence). The V and J ends lost 8 bases and 4 bases, in that order; junction bases with no gene match: 11.

This TCR came from a young woman in good health. This chain uses TRBV3-1 with TRBJ2-1, with 7 bases identical to TRBD2. The specimen sequenced was blood. This CDR3 reads CASASSSGDYNEQFF. The CDR3 coding sequence is TGTGCCAGCGCCTCATCTAGCGGAGATTACAATGAGCAGTTCTTC.